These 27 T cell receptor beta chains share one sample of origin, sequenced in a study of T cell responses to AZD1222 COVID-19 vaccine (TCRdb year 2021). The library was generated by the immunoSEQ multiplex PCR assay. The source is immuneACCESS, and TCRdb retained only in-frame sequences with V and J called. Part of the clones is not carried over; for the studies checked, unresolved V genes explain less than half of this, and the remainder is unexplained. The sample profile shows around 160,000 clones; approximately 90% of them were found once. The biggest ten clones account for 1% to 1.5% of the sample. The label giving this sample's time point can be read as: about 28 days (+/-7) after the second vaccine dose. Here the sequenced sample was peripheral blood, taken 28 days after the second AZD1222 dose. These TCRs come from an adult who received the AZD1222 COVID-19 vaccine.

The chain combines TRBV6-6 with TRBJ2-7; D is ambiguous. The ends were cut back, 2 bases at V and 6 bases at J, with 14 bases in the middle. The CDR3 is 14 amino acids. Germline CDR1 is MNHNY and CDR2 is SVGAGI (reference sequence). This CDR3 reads CASSYLSGSSEQYF. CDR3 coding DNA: TGTGCCAGCAGTTACCTTAGTGGAAGTAGCGAGCAGTACTTC.

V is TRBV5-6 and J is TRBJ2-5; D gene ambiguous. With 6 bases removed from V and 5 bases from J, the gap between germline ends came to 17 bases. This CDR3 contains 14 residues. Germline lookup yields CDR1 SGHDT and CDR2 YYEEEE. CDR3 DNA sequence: TGTGCCAGCATCCTCTCCCTCGGCCGGGAGACCCAGTACTTC. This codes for CASILSLGRETQYF.

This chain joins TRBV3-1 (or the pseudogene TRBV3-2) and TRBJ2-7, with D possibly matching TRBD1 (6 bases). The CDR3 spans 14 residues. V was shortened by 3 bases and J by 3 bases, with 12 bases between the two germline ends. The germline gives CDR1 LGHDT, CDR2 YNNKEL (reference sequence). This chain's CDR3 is CASSQTGTNYEQYF. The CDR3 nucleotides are TGTGCCAGCAGCCAGACAGGAACGAACTACGAGCAGTACTTC.

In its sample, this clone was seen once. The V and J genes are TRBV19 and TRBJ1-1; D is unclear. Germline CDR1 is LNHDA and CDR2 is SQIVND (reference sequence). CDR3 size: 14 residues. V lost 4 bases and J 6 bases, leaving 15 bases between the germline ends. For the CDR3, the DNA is TGTGCCAGTAGTAGCGGCGGCAGTGGTTCTGAAGCTTTCTTT. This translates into CASSSGGSGSEAFF.

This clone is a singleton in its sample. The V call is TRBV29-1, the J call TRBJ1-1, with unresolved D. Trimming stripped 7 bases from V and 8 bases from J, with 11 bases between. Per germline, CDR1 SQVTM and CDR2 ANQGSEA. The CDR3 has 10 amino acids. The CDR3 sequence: CSARWEEAFF. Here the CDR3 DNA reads TGCAGCGCTCGATGGGAGGAAGCTTTCTTT.

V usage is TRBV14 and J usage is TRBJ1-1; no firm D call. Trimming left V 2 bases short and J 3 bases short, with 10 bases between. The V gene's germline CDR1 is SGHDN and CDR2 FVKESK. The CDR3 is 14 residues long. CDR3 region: CASSQPRNYTEAFF. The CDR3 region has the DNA TGTGCCAGCAGCCAACCGAGAAACTACACTGAAGCTTTCTTT.

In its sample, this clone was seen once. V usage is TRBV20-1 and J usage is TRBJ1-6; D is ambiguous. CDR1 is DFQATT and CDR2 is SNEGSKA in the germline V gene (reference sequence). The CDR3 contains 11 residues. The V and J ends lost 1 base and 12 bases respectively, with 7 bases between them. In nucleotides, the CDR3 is TGCAGTGCTAGAGCGGGAAGACCCCTCCACTTT. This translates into CSARAGRPLHF.

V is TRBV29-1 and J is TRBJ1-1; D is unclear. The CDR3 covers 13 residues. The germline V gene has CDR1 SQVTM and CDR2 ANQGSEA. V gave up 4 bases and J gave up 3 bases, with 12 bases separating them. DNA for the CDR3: TGCAGCGTTGGGCGTGGGGAGGACACTGAAGCTTTCTTT. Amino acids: CSVGRGEDTEAFF.

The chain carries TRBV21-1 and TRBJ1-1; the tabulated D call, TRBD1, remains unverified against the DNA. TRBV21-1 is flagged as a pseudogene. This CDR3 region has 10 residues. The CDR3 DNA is TGTGCCAAGCAGGTCTCTGAAGCTTTCTTT. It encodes CAKQVSEAFF.

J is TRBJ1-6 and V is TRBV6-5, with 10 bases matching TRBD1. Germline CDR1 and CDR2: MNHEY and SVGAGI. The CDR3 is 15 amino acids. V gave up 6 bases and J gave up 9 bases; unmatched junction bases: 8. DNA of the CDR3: TGTGCCAGCAGGGAGGGACAGGGGCTGAGTTCACCCCTCCACTTT. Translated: CASREGQGLSSPLHF.

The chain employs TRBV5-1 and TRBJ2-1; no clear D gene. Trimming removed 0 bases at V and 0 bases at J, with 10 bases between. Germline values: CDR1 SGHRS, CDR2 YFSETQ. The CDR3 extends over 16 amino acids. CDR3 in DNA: TGCGCCAGCAGCTTGGGAGTCGGGCCCTCCTACAATGAGCAGTTCTTC. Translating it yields CASSLGVGPSYNEQFF. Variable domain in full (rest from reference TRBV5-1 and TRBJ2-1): KAGVTQTPRYLIKTRGQQVTLSCSPISGHRSVSWYQQTPGQGLQFLFEYFSETQRNKGNFPGRFSGRQFSNSRSEMNVSTLELGDSALYLCASSLGVGPSYNEQFFGPGTRLTVL.

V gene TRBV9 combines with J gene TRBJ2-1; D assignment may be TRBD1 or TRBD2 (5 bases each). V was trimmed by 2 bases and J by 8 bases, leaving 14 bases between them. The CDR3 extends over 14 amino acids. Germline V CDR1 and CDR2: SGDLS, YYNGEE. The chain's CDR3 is CASSVRPLGDEQFF. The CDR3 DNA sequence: TGTGCCAGCAGCGTTAGACCACTAGGGGATGAGCAGTTCTTC.

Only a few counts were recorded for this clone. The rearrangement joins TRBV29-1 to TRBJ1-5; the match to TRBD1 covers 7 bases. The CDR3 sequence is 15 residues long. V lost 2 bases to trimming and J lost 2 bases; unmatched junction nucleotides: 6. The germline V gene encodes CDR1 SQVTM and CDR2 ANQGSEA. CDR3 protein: CSVEIGGAGNQPQHF. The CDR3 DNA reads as TGCAGCGTTGAAATAGGGGGCGCAGGCAATCAGCCCCAGCATTTT.

The CDR3 region has the DNA TGTGCCAGCGGTACCGGGAGCTCCTACGAGCAGTACTTC. Its protein is CASGTGSSYEQYF. The chain is built from TRBV9 and TRBJ2-7; weak D call: TRBD2 (6 bases). The CDR3 spans 13 residues. From germline, CDR1 is SGDLS and CDR2 YYNGEE. The ends were cut back, 7 bases at V and 0 bases at J, with 11 bases in the middle.

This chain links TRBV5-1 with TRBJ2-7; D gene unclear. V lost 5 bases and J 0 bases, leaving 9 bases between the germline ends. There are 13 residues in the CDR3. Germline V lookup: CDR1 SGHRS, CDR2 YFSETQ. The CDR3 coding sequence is TGCGCCAGCAGTGCCGACGGCTCCTACGAGCAGTACTTC. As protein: CASSADGSYEQYF.

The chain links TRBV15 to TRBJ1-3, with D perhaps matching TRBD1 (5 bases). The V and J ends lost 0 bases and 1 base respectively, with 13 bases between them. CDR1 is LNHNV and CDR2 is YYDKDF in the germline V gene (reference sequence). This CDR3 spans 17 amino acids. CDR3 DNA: TGTGCCACCAGCAGAGATCCCGTAGGGGTTTCTGGAAACACCATATATTTT. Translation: CATSRDPVGVSGNTIYF.

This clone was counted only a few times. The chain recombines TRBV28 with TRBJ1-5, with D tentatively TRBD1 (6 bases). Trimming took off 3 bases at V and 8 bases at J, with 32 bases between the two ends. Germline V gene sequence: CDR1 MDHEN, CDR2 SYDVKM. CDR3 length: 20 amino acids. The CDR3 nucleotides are TGTGCCAGCAGTTTGGGAGGCTTTATAGTGAGGGGGGGCTCCGGAAAGCCCCAGCATTTT. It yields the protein CASSLGGFIVRGGSGKPQHF.

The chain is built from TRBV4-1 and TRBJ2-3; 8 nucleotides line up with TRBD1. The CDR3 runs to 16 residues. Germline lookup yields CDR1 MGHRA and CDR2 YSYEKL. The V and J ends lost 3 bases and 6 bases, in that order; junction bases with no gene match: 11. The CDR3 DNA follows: TGCGCCAGCAGCCAGGGACCGACAGGGGAAGGGGATACGCAGTATTTT. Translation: CASSQGPTGEGDTQYF.

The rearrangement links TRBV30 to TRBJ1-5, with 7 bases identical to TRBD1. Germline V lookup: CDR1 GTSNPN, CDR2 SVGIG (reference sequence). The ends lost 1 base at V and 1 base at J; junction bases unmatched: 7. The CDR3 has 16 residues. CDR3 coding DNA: TGTGCCTGGAGTGATCGACAGGGTGGAAGCAATCAGCCCCAGCATTTT. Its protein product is CAWSDRQGGSNQPQHF.

The CDR3 nucleotides are TGCGCCAGCAGCCAATTACCGCGGGATCCCCGGGAGGATCAGCCCCAGCATTTT. Its translation is CASSQLPRDPREDQPQHF. The chain recombines TRBV4-1 with TRBJ1-5; D remains ambiguous. V lost 2 bases to trimming and J lost 5 bases, with 22 bases between them. In germline, CDR1 is MGHRA, CDR2 YSYEKL. The CDR3 loop spans 18 amino acids.

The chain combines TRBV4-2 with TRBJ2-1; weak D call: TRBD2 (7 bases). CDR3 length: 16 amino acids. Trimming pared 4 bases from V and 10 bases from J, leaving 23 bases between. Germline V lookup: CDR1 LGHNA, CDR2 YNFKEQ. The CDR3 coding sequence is TGTGCCAGCAGCCCGTCCCCGGGGGGCCTAGGACGGGAGCAGTTCTTC. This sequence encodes CASSPSPGGLGREQFF.

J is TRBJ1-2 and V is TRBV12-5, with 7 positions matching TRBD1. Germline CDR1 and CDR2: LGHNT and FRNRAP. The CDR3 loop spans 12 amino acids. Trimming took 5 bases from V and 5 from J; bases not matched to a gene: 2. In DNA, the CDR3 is TGTGCTAGTGGTCGACAGGGATATGGCTACACCTTC. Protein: CASGRQGYGYTF.

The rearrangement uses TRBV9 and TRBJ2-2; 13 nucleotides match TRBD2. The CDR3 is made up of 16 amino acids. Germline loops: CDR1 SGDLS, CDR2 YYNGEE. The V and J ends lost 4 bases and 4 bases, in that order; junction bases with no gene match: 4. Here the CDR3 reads CASSFRLAGGTGELFF. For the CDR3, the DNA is TGTGCCAGCAGCTTTCGACTAGCGGGAGGCACCGGGGAGCTGTTTTTT.

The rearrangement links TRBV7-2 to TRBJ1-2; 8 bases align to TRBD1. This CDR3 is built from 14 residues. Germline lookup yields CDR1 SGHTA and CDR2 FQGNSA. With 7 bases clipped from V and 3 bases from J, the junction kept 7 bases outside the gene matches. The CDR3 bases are TGTGCCAGCACCGGACAGGGCGGGGACTATGGCTACACCTTC. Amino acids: CASTGQGGDYGYTF.

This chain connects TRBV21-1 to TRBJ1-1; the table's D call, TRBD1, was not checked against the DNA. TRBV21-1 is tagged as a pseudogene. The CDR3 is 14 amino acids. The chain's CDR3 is CASSARGMNTEAFF. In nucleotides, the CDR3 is TGTGCCAGCAGCGCCAGGGGCATGAACACTGAAGCTTTCTTT.

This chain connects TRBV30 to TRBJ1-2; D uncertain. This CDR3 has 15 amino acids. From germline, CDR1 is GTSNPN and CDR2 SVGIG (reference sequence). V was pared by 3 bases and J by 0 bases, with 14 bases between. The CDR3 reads CAWRVRSFSNYGYTF. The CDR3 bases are TGTGCCTGGAGAGTAAGGTCCTTCTCTAACTATGGCTACACCTTC.

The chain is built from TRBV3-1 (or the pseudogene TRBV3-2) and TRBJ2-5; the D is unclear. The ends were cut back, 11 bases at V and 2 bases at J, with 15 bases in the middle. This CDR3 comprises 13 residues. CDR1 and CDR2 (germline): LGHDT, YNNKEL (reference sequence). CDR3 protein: CAARRPSQETQYF. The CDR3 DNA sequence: TGTGCCGCCCGACGACCGTCGCAAGAGACCCAGTACTTC.